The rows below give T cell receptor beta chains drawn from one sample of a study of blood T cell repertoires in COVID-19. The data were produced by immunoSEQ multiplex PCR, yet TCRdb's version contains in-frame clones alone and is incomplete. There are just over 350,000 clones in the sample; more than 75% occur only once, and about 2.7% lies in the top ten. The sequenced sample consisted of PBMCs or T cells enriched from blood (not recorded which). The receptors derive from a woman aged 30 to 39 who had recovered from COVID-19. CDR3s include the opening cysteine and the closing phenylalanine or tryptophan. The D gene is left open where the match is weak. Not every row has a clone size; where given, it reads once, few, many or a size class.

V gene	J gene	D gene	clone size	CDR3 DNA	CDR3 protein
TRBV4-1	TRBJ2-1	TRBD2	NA	TGCGCCAGCAGCCAAGATGGAGTAGCGGGCCCCCGTGGTGAGCAGTTCTTC	CASSQDGVAGPRGEQFF
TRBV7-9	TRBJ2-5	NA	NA	TGTGCCAGCAGCCGACTCGGAGAGACCCAGTACTTC	CASSRLGETQYF
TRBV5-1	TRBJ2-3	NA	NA	TGCGCCAGCAGCTTGGCCAGCGGCCACACAGATACGCAGTATTTT	CASSLASGHTDTQYF
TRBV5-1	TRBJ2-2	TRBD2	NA	TGCGCCAGCAGCTTGTCGGGAGGGTCGATCGGGGAGCTGTTTTTT	CASSLSGGSIGELFF
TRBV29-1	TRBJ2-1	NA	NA	TGCAGCGTTTTGACTAGGGTGGATGAGCAGTTCTTC	CSVLTRVDEQFF
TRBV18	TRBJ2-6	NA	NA	TGTGCCAGCTCATCTACAGGGAGCTCTGGGGCCAACGTCCTGACTTTC	CASSSTGSSGANVLTF
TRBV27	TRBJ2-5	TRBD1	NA	TGTGCCAGCAGCTTTTACCCCCGGACAGGGGGTTCAAAGACCCAGTACTTC	CASSFYPRTGGSKTQYF
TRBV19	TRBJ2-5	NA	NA	TGTGCCAGTAGTATAAGACCCGACGGACTACTCCAAGAGACCCAGTACTTC	CASSIRPDGLLQETQYF
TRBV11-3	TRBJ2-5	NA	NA	TGTGCCAGCAGCTTGGACCGGGAGCCAGAGACCCAGTACTTC	CASSLDREPETQYF
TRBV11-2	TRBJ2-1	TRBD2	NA	TGTGCCAGCAGCCTCCGGGGGACTAGGGCCTACAATGAGCAGTTCTTC	CASSLRGTRAYNEQFF
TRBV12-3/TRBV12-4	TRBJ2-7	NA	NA	TGTGCCAGCAGCCTATGGTTGATTTACGAGCAGTACTTC	CASSLWLIYEQYF
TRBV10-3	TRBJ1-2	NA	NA	TGTGCCATCACCTCCCACTCTAACAGGGCATGGGGCTACACCTTC	CAITSHSNRAWGYTF
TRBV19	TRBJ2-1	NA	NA	TGTGCCAGTAGTATAGTTGGGGGCCCTTCCTACAATGAGCAGTTCTTC	CASSIVGGPSYNEQFF
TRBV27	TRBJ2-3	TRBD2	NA	TGTGCCAGCAGTGGACTAGCGGGAGGAGGCACAGATACGCAGTATTTT	CASSGLAGGGTDTQYF
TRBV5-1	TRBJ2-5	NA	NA	TGCGCCAGCAGCTTGGCGGCCAGGGCAGGGGAGACCCAGTACTTC	CASSLAARAGETQYF
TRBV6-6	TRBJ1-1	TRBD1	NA	TGTGCCACCGGGGGGACAGGGGGCACTGAAGCTTTCTTT	CATGGTGGTEAFF
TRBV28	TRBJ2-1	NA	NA	TGTGCCAGCAGTTTTGCGACTAGGGACAATGAGCAGTTCTTC	CASSFATRDNEQFF
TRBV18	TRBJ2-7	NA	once	TGTGCCAGCTCCCCGCCAGGGGTTAGGTACGAGCAGTACTTC	CASSPPGVRYEQYF
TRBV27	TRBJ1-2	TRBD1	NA	TGTGCCAGCAGTTTGGCAGGGGGCAATGGCTACACCTTC	CASSLAGGNGYTF
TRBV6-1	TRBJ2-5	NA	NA	TGTGCCAGCAGTGAAGAGCAACAGTGGGCCCAGTACTTC	CASSEEQQWAQYF
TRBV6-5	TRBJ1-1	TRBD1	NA	TGTGCCAGCAGGAAGACAGGGGATTTGCCTGAAGCTTTCTTT	CASRKTGDLPEAFF
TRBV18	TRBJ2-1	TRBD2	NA	TGTGCCAGCTCATTAGCGGGAGGGCCCTACAATGAGCAGTTCTTC	CASSLAGGPYNEQFF
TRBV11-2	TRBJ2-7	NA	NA	TGTGCCAGCAGTTCGGGGGACTCCTACGAGCAGTACTTC	CASSSGDSYEQYF
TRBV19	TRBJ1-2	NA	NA	TGTGCCAGTAGTACCTCCCCCAGGGGAGGCTACACCTTC	CASSTSPRGGYTF
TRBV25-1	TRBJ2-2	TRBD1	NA	TGTGCCAGCAGTGATACAGGGGCGAACACCGGGGAGCTGTTTTTT	CASSDTGANTGELFF
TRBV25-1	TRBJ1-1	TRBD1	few	TGTGCCAGCAGTGATCCAGGGGGGAAGAACACTGAAGCTTTCTTT	CASSDPGGKNTEAFF
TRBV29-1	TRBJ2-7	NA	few	TGCAGCGTTGAAGATCACCAGGGGTACGAGCAGTACTTC	CSVEDHQGYEQYF
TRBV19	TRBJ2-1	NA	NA	TGTGCCAGTAGTGCCTCGACTAACCGCCCATACAATGAGCAGTTCTTC	CASSASTNRPYNEQFF
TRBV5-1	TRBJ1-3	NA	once	TGCGCCAGCAGTTACGATCCCCAGGGTGCTAAGGACACCATATATTTT	CASSYDPQGAKDTIYF
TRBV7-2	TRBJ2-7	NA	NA	TGTGCCAGCACCCCTGGTACTGCCGCCTACGAGCAGTACTTC	CASTPGTAAYEQYF
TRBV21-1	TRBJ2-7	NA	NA	TGTGCCAGCAGCCAAGCCGGGACAGGGAGCGAGCAGTACTTC	CASSQAGTGSEQYF
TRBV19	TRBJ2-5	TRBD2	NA	TGTGCCAGTAGTGTCGGACTAGCGGGGGAGACCCAGTACTTC	CASSVGLAGETQYF
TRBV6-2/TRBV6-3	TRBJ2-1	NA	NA	TGTGCCAGCACCCCCAGCGGCGGTAAGCAGTTCTTC	CASTPSGGKQFF
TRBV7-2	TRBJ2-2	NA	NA	TGTGCCAGCAGCTTAGTGGCCTCTTCCCCCCCCGGGGAGCTGTTTTTT	CASSLVASSPPGELFF
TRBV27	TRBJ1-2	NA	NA	TGTGCCAGCAGTTTAAGTTCTGCGGGGGACTATGGCTACACCTTC	CASSLSSAGDYGYTF
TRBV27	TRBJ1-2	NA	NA	TGTGCCAGCAGTATCTCAGGGGTGAGCGGCTATGGCTACACCTTC	CASSISGVSGYGYTF
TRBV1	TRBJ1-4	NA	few	TGCACCAGCAGCCGAGGGGGTTTATGGGAAAAACTGTTTTTT	CTSSRGGLWEKLFF
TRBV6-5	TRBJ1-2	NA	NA	TGTGCCAGCAAAGAGGACAGTAACTATGGCTACACCTTC	CASKEDSNYGYTF
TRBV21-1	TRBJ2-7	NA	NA	TGTGCCAGCAGCAATCCTCATCGGACTGGCGACTACGAGCAGTACTTC	CASSNPHRTGDYEQYF
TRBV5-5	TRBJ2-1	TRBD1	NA	TGTGCCAGCAGCTTGCAGGGGGCGGGCTACAATGAGCAGTTCTTC	CASSLQGAGYNEQFF
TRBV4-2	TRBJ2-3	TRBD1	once	TGTGCCAGCAGCCAACAGGGGGCGTTGAGTACAGATACGCAGTATTTT	CASSQQGALSTDTQYF
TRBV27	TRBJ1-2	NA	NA	TGTGCCAGCAGGGCCACAGGGAGGGATGGCTACACCTTC	CASRATGRDGYTF
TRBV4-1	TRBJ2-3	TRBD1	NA	TGCGCCAGCAGCCAAGATGAGGGGACAGGGGTCCCATCGCAGTATTTT	CASSQDEGTGVPSQYF
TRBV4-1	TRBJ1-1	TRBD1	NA	TGCGCCAGCAGCCAAGGACAGGGGGCAGGAACTGAAGCTTTCTTT	CASSQGQGAGTEAFF
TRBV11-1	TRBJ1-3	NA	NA	TGTGCCAGCAGCTTAGCGCGGATTTCTGGAAACACCATATATTTT	CASSLARISGNTIYF
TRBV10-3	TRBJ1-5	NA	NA	TGTGCCATCAGTGAGTCATCAGGTTGGCAGCCCCAGCATTTT	CAISESSGWQPQHF
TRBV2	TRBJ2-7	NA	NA	TGTGCCAGCAGTGAGCGGTTGGGTGGCGAGCAGTACTTC	CASSERLGGEQYF
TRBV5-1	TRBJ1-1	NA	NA	TGCGCCAGCAGCTTAGACCCAAACAGGAACACTGAAGCTTTCTTT	CASSLDPNRNTEAFF
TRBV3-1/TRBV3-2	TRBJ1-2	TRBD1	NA	TGTGCCAGCAGCCTTAACAGGGGGCTTAGCTATGGCTACACCTTC	CASSLNRGLSYGYTF
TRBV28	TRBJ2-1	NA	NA	TGTGCCAGCAGCCCCCCAGGGGTGCAGTTCTTC	CASSPPGVQFF
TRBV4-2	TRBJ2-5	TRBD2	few	TGTGCCAGCAGCCAAGAGGGTAGCGGGAACCAAGAGACCCAGTACTTC	CASSQEGSGNQETQYF
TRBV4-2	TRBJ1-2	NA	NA	TGTGCCAGCAAGGGGACTTCGTGGGATGGCTACACCTTC	CASKGTSWDGYTF
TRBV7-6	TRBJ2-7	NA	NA	TGTGCCAGCAGCGTAACTAGTTCCCACGAGCAGTACTTC	CASSVTSSHEQYF